What follows is one T cell receptor beta chain and its context. This CDR3 has 15 amino acids. Germline CDR1 is SGHAT and CDR2 is FQNNGV. V trimming: 2 bases; J trimming: 5 bases; junction bases outside the gene matches: 3. Sequenced material consisted of expressed TCRB transcripts (all of the isolated RNA was reverse transcribed). Here immunoSEQ multiplex PCR was the method, and the copy in TCRdb shows in-frame clones only, minus some. This table holds 200,000 to 250,000 clones, 9.6% found once. The data were obtained in a study of beta chain features in type 1 diabetes. The V and J genes are TRBV11-2 and TRBJ2-2; TRBD1 matches at 9 bases. Sequenced input: naive CD4+ T cells from blood. The receptor comes from a woman under 30 in good health. The CDR3 protein is CASSLRDRDTGELFF. In DNA, the CDR3 is TGTGCCAGCAGCTTAAGGGACAGGGATACCGGGGAGCTGTTTTTT. Drawing the rest from reference TRBV11-2 and TRBJ2-2, the complete variable domain is EAGVAQSPRYKIIEKRQSVAFWCNPISGHATLYWYQQILGQGPKLLIQFQNNGVVDDSQLPKDRFSAERLKGVDSTLKIQPAKLEDSAVYLCASSLRDRDTGELFFGEGSRLTVL.